What follows describes a single TCR beta chain. Original handling: Reference gene primers were amplified, and this amplification served to estimate nucleated cell counts. Sequencing used immunoSEQ multiplex PCR; TCRdb keeps in-frame clones, though not all of them. The V and J calls and clone size come from that table; D and trimming were worked out from the DNA. The sample holds about 140,000 clones; approximately 85% are singletons and the top ten take 3% to 3.5%. The sample is drawn from a study of blood T cell repertoires in COVID-19. Study context: Material from acute and convalescent COVID-19 was sourced from the United States, Italy and Spain. PBMCs, B-cell-depleted T cells, or T cells were the source of the cDNA or gDNA that made up the material.

The CDR3 runs to 15 residues. Trimming cost V 6 bases and J 0 bases, with 12 bases left between them. Germline lookup yields CDR1 MNHEY and CDR2 SVGAGI. The sample comprised PBMCs or T cells enriched from blood (not recorded which). The genes are TRBV6-5 and TRBJ1-3; the D gene is possibly TRBD1 (6 bases). This sequence was found in a woman aged 50 to 65 with acute COVID-19. In DNA, the CDR3 is TGTGCCAGCAGAGGGGGGACTACCTCTGGAAACACCATATATTTT. Translation: CASRGGTTSGNTIYF.